The 9 T cell receptor beta chains below were found in one sample sequenced in a study of cytomegalovirus exposure and HLA in healthy donors. With 60 Vbeta and 13 Jbeta primers, the PCR was carried out. Profiling relied on immunoSEQ multiplex PCR, and the TCRdb table lists in-frame clones only, not all of them. The repertoire consists of about 130,000 clones, with around three quarters occurring once and the leading ten covering approximately 5%. Sequenced: PBMCs. The receptors stem from a man aged 25 to 40 in good health and CMV-seronegative.

The genes are TRBV5-1 and TRBJ2-5, with D perhaps matching TRBD2 (5 bases). Germline CDR1 SGHRS, CDR2 YFSETQ. The CDR3 totals 14 residues. The germline V and J ends were trimmed by 5 bases and 0 bases, with 11 bases remaining between them. This CDR3 reads CASSRAGNQETQYF. The CDR3 nucleotides are TGCGCCAGCAGTCGCGCCGGGAACCAAGAGACCCAGTACTTC.

This chain connects TRBV9 to TRBJ2-1, with D perhaps matching TRBD2 (6 bases). The V gene's germline CDR1 is SGDLS and CDR2 YYNGEE. This CDR3 spans 15 amino acids. V lost 3 bases to trimming and J lost 7 bases, with 17 bases between them. CDR3 region: CASSERDRGRNEQFF. The CDR3, as DNA: TGTGCCAGCAGCGAACGGGACCGTGGGAGGAATGAGCAGTTCTTC.

The chain has TRBV19 and TRBJ2-2; 7 positions match TRBD1. Germline trimming cut 7 bases from V and 4 bases from J; bases unmatched to any gene: 9. The CDR3 length is 15 residues. CDR1 and CDR2 from the germline V gene are LNHDA and SQIVND (reference sequence). CDR3 nucleotides: TGTGCCAGTACCCTACAGGGGCTGACCACCGGGGAGCTGTTTTTT. It translates to CASTLQGLTTGELFF.

The CDR3 loop reads CAISEFRQGVWTSGSKYEQYF. The DNA of the CDR3 is TGTGCCATCAGTGAGTTCCGACAGGGGGTTTGGACTAGCGGGAGCAAGTACGAGCAGTACTTC. The chain employs TRBV10-3 and TRBJ2-7; 13 nucleotides agree with TRBD2. V lost 1 base, J lost 4 bases, and 19 bases stayed unmatched. This CDR3 has 21 amino acids. The germline V gene encodes CDR1 ENHRY and CDR2 SYGVKD.

The chain uses TRBV10-1 and TRBJ2-1; TRBD2 matches at 15 bases. Trimming removed 2 bases from V and 6 bases from J; junction bases left unmatched: 5. The CDR3 consists of 17 residues. Germline V CDR1 and CDR2: WNHNN, SYGVQD (reference sequence). The CDR3 sequence: CASSENPGLAGGNEQFF. The DNA of the CDR3 is TGCGCCAGCAGTGAGAACCCGGGACTAGCGGGGGGCAATGAGCAGTTCTTC.

The chain couples TRBV30 to TRBJ2-7; TRBD2 might be the D (5 bases). V lost 6 bases and J 3 bases, leaving 24 bases between the germline ends. Germline assignment: CDR1 GTSNPN and CDR2 SVGIG (reference sequence). CDR3 length: 16 residues. The CDR3 coding sequence is TGTGCCTGCACCCCATGGGGTTCGGGAAAGAACTACGAGCAGTACTTC. Translation: CACTPWGSGKNYEQYF.

This clone has just a few counts. The same CDR3 also results from other DNA sequences found in this sample. This chain connects TRBV5-6 to TRBJ2-5; 14 bases line up with TRBD2. The ends lost 4 bases at V and 5 bases at J; junction bases unmatched: 4. In germline, CDR1 is SGHDT, CDR2 YYEEEE. The CDR3 extends over 15 amino acids. CDR3 region: CASSPRTSGGETQYF. The CDR3 bases are TGTGCCAGCAGCCCGCGGACTAGCGGGGGGGAGACCCAGTACTTC.

This rearrangement joins TRBV6-1 to TRBJ2-1; the D gene is possibly TRBD1 (5 bases). Germline V gene sequence: CDR1 MNHNS, CDR2 SASEGT. V lost 2 bases and J 5 bases, leaving 10 bases between the germline ends. CDR3 length: 14 amino acids. CDR3 nucleotides: TGTGCCAGCAGTGAAAGGGGTGGGGACAATGAGCAGTTCTTC. Protein product: CASSERGGDNEQFF.

J is TRBJ1-1 and V is TRBV5-6; D is ambiguous. Between the trimmed V and J ends, which lost 1 base and 4 bases, there was a span of 11 bases. This CDR3 is 14 amino acids long. Germline V gives CDR1 SGHDT, CDR2 YYEEEE. In DNA, the CDR3 is TGTGCCAGCAGCTTGCGGGGATTTGGCACTGAAGCTTTCTTT. Its protein product is CASSLRGFGTEAFF.